This TCR beta chain was obtained from a study of naive and memory T cell subsets. Study findings and constraints: A few larger clonotypes appeared in naive repertoires, especially CD8, possibly memory cells re-expressing CD45RA.

This clonotype has just a few counts. What it binds is unknown. An equimolar mix of two oligonucleotides served as the beta constant-region primer for TRBC1 and TRBC2. TCRdb itself ran the UMI-ligation and nested PCR reads through MiXCR, one entry per CDR3 protein. Among 120,000 to 150,000 distinct CDR3 sequences listed, about 15% were seen once. Germline V gives CDR1 SGHRS, CDR2 YFSETQ. With 3 bases clipped from V and 1 base from J, the junction kept 10 bases outside the gene matches. This CDR3 contains 16 residues. Sequencing used naive CD4+ T cells from blood. The chain carries TRBV5-1 and TRBJ2-7; the match to TRBD2 covers 7 bases. The TCR sequence derives from a human donor in good health. The CDR3 sequence: CASSYYPSGESYEQYF. In DNA, the CDR3 is TGCGCCAGCAGCTATTATCCGAGCGGGGAATCCTACGAGCAGTACTTC.